The following is a T cell receptor (beta chain) sequence with its context. This specimen comes from a study of T cell changes during pregnancy in multiple sclerosis. Per the germline V gene, CDR1 is MNHNY and CDR2 is SVGAGI (reference sequence). V gave up 8 bases and J gave up 5 bases, with 13 bases separating them. This CDR3 spans 12 amino acids. Sequenced by immunoSEQ multiplex PCR; TCRdb stores in-frame clones only, minus some. Among fewer than 25,000 clones listed, more than 85% were seen once. The sequencing here drew on CD4+ T cells from peripheral blood mononuclear cells, taken in the second trimester of pregnancy. The rearrangement joins TRBV6-6 to TRBJ2-7, with D possibly being TRBD2 (5 bases). The receptor was derived from a female donor in good health, enrolled as a control in a pregnancy study. The CDR3: CASGNPGNEQYF. The CDR3 DNA reads TGTGCCAGCGGAAACCCCGGGAACGAGCAGTACTTC.